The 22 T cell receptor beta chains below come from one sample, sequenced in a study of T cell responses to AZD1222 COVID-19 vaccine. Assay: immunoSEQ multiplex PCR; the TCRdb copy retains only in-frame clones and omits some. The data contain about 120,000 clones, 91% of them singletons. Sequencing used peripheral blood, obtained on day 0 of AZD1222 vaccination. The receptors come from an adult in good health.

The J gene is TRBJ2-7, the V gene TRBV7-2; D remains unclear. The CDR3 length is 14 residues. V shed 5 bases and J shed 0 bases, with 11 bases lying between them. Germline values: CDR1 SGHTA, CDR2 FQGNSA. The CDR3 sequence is CASSGVASSYEQYF. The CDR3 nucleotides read TGTGCCAGCAGCGGGGTGGCGAGCTCCTACGAGCAGTACTTC.

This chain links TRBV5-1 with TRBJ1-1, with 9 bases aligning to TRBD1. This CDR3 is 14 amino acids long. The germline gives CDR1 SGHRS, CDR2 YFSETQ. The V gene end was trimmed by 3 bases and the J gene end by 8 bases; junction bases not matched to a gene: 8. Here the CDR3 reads CASSWGTGGSEAFF. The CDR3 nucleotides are TGCGCCAGCAGCTGGGGTACAGGGGGCTCCGAAGCTTTCTTT.

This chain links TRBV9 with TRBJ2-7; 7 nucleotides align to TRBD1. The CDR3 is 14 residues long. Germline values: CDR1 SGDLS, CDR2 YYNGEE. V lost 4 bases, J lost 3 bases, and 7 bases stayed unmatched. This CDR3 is CASSPDREHYEQYF. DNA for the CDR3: TGTGCCAGCAGCCCTGACAGGGAGCACTACGAGCAGTACTTC.

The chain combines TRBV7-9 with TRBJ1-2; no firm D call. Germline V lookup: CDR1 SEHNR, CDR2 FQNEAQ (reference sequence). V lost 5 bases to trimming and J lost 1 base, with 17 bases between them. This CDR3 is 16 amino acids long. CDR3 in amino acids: CASSNQARDNNYGYTF. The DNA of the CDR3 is TGTGCCAGCAGCAACCAAGCCCGGGATAATAACTATGGCTACACCTTC.

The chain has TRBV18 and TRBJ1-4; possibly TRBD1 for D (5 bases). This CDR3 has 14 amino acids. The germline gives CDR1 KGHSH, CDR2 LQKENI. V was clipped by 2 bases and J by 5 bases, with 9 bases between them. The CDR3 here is CASSPGGENEKLFF. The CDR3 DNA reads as TGTGCCAGCTCACCAGGGGGAGAAAATGAAAAACTGTTTTTT.

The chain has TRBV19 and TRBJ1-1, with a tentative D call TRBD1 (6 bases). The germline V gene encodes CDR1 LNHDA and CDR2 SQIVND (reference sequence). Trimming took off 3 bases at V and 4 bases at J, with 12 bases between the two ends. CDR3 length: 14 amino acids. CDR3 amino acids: CASSMVGRGTEAFF. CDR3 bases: TGTGCCAGTAGTATGGTCGGCAGGGGCACTGAAGCTTTCTTT.

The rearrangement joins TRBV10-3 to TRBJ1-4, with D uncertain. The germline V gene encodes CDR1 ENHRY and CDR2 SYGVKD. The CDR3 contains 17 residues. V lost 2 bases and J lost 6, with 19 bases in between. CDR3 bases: TGTGCCATCAGTGAGCGGGCCCCGGGGAGGGTCCATGAAAAACTGTTTTTT. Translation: CAISERAPGRVHEKLFF.

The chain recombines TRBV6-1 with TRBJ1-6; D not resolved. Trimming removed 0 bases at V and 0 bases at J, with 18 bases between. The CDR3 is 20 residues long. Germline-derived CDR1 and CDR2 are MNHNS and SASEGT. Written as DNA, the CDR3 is TGTGCCAGCAGTGAAGCGCTTGAACTGCCCGGGAGCTCCTATAATTCACCCCTCCACTTT. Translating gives CASSEALELPGSSYNSPLHF.

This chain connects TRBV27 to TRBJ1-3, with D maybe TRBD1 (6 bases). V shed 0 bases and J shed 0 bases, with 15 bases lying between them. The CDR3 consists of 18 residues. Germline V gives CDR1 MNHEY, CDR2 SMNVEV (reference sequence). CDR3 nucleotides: TGTGCCAGCAGTTTATCAGGGGGGCGGGGAAACTCTGGAAACACCATATATTTT. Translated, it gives CASSLSGGRGNSGNTIYF.

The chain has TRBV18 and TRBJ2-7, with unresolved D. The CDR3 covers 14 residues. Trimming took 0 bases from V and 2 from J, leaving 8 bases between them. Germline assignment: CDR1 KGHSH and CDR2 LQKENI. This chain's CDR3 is CASSPPLTTYEQYF. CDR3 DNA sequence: TGTGCCAGCTCACCACCGTTGACCACCTACGAGCAGTACTTC.

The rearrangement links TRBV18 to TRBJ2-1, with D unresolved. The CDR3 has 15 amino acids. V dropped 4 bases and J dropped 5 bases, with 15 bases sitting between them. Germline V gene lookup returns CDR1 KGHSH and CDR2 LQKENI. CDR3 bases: TGTGCCAGCTCACAGGAGCACTCGAGGAACAATGAGCAGTTCTTC. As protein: CASSQEHSRNNEQFF.

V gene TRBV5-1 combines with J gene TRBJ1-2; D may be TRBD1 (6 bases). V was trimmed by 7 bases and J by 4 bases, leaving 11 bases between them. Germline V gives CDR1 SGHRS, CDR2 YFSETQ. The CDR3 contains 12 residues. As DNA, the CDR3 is TGCGCCAGCGGATCGGACAGCTATGGCTACACCTTC. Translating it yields CASGSDSYGYTF.

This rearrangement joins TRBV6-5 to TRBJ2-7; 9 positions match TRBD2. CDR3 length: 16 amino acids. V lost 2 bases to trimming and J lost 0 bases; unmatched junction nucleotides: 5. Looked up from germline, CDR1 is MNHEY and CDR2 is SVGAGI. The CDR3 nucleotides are TGTGCCAGCAGTTACGTTCGCGGGAGGGACTCCTACGAGCAGTACTTC. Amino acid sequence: CASSYVRGRDSYEQYF.

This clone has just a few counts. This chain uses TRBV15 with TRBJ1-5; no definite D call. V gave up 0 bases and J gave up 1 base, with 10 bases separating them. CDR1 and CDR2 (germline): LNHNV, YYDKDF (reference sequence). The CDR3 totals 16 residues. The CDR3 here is CATSRDLGSSNQPQHF. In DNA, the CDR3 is TGTGCCACCAGCAGAGATCTGGGGTCCAGCAATCAGCCCCAGCATTTT.

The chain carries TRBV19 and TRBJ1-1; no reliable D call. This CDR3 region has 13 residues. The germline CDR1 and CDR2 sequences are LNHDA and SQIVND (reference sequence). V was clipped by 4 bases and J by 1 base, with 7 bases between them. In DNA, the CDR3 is TGTGCCAGTAGTAACACAGCGAACACTGAAGCTTTCTTT. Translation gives CASSNTANTEAFF.

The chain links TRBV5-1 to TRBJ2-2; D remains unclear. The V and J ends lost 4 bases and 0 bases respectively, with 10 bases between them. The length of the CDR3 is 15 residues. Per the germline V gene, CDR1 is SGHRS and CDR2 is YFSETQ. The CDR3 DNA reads TGCGCCAGCAGCGGTTCGGGCCCGAACACCGGGGAGCTGTTTTTT. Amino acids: CASSGSGPNTGELFF.

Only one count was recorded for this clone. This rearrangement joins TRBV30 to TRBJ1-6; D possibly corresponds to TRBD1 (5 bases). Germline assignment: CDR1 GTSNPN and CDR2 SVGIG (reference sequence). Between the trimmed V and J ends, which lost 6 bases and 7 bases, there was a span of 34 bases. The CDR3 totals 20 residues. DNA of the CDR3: TGTGCCTGCCCGAGGGGACCGGGATGGGGTCTTGCACTTGCCAATTCACCCCTCCACTTT. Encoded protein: CACPRGPGWGLALANSPLHF.

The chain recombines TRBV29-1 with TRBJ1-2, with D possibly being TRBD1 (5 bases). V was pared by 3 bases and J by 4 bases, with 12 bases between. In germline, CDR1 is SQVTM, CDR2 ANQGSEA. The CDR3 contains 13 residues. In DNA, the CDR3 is TGCAGCGTTGACACCGGGACGGCCTATGGCTACACCTTC. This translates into CSVDTGTAYGYTF.

The CDR3 nucleotides are TGTGCCAGCTCAGGATCCGGGACAGGGGTCGAGCAGTACTTC. Residues: CASSGSGTGVEQYF. The chain couples TRBV18 to TRBJ2-7, with TRBD1 identical over 10 bases. The CDR3 consists of 14 residues. The V and J ends lost 5 bases and 6 bases, in that order; junction bases with no gene match: 7. Germline V gene data show CDR1 as KGHSH and CDR2 as LQKENI.

CDR3 sequence: CASSGRGGAGTGELFF. The DNA of the CDR3 is TGTGCCAGCAGCGGTCGGGGGGGCGCGGGCACCGGGGAGCTGTTTTTT. V and J are TRBV7-2 and TRBJ2-2; 8 bases agree with TRBD2. The CDR3 contains 16 residues. CDR1 is SGHTA, CDR2 FQGNSA, per germline. V lost 5 bases, J lost 4 bases, and 9 bases stayed unmatched. Full variable domain (remainder filled in from reference TRBV7-2 and TRBJ2-2): GAGVSQSPSNKVTEKGKDVELRCDPISGHTALYWYRQSLGQGLEFLIYFQGNSAPDKSGLPSDRFSAERTGGSVSTLTIQRTQQEDSAVYLCASSGRGGAGTGELFFGEGSRLTVL.

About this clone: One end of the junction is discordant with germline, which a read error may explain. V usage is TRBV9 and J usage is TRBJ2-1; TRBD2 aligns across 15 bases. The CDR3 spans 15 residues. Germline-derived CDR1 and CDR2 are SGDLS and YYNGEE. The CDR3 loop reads CASSGFGGLAGGLLF. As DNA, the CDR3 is TGTGCCAGCAGCGGCTTCGGGGGACTAGCGGGAGGATTGCTCTTC.

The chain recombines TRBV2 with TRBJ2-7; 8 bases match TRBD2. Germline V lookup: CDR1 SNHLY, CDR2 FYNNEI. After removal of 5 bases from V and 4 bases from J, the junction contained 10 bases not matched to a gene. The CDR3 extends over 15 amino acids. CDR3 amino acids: CASSYLSGTGYEQYF. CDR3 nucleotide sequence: TGTGCCAGCAGTTATCTTAGCGGGACTGGATACGAGCAGTACTTC.